This TCR beta chain was captured in a study of OX40 agonist ivuxolimab in advanced cancers. Study-wide context: With ivuxolimab, an agonistic anti-OX40 (CD134) antibody, patients were treated. Patients were treated with intravenous ivuxolimab, dosed at 0.01 to 10 mg/kg and infused every 2 weeks. Study results and caveats: Blood T cells, both CD4+ and CD8+, expanded clonally by week 6 at 0.1 to 3.0 mg/kg.

Sequencing used immunoSEQ multiplex PCR; TCRdb keeps in-frame clones, though not all of them. Altogether around 17,000 clones are present, around 81% being singletons, with the ten largest covering 12%. For this clone: The antigen is unknown.

Here the sequenced sample was CD4+ or CD8+ T cells sorted from blood, taken in a trial of the OX40 agonist ivuxolimab. The sequence was obtained from an adult with an advanced solid tumor such as melanoma, head and neck, liver or kidney cancer.

CDR3 amino acids: CASSAPDRRLSYEQYF. CDR3 sequence (DNA): TGTGCCAGCAGTGCCCCAGACAGACGACTCTCCTACGAGCAGTACTTC. The V gene is TRBV6-4, the J gene TRBJ2-7, with a tentative D call TRBD1 (5 bases). V was trimmed by 4 bases and J by 0 bases, leaving 16 bases between them. Germline CDR1 is MRHNA and CDR2 is SNTAGT. The CDR3 is 16 residues long.